Listed here are 25 T cell receptor beta chains from one sample, sequenced in a study of T cell changes during pregnancy in multiple sclerosis. Generated by immunoSEQ multiplex PCR, the TCRdb table keeps only in-frame clones and is missing some. This sample has 29,000 or so clones, with approximately 92% found just once. Sequences were derived from CD8+ T cells from peripheral blood mononuclear cells, sampled before pregnancy. These TCRs come from a female donor with multiple sclerosis, enrolled in a pregnancy study.

The chain recombines TRBV5-1 with TRBJ2-5; 8 bases fit TRBD2. V trimming: 4 bases; J trimming: 11 bases; junction bases outside the gene matches: 16. There are 15 residues in the CDR3. Germline V gene lookup returns CDR1 SGHRS and CDR2 YFSETQ. CDR3 coding DNA: TGCGCCAGCAGCCCGACGACTAGCGAGTCGGGTGAGCAGTACTTC. Protein product: CASSPTTSESGEQYF.

The rearrangement uses TRBV10-2 and TRBJ2-5; D remains unclear. The CDR3 totals 15 residues. In germline, CDR1 is WSHSY, CDR2 SAAADI. V lost 3 bases and J 1 base, leaving 12 bases between the germline ends. This chain's CDR3 is CASSEEPRPQETQYF. CDR3 nucleotide sequence: TGCGCCAGCAGTGAAGAGCCGAGGCCCCAAGAGACCCAGTACTTC.

The V gene is TRBV29-1, the J gene TRBJ2-7; 8 bases agree with TRBD1. From germline, CDR1 is SQVTM and CDR2 ANQGSEA. The CDR3 is 11 amino acids. J was trimmed by 3 bases and V by 7 bases; bases with no gene match: 2. The chain's CDR3 is CSAGQGYEQYF. CDR3 in DNA: TGCAGCGCCGGACAGGGCTACGAGCAGTACTTC.

This clone occurred once. The V gene is TRBV11-2, the J gene TRBJ1-5, with D possibly being TRBD1 (6 bases). This CDR3 has 14 amino acids. Germline V gene data show CDR1 as SGHAT and CDR2 as FQNNGV. V was trimmed by 5 bases and J by 3 bases, leaving 11 bases between them. In DNA form, the CDR3 reads TGTGCCAGCAGCCCGGACAGCTCCAATCAGCCCCAGCATTTT. Its translation is CASSPDSSNQPQHF.

The CDR3 coding sequence is TGTGCCAGCAGTGAAGGCAGGTACTCCTACGAGCAGTACTTC. Translation gives CASSEGRYSYEQYF. The chain joins TRBV2 to TRBJ2-7, with unresolved D. Germline loops: CDR1 SNHLY, CDR2 FYNNEI. The CDR3 loop spans 14 amino acids. V lost 1 base, J lost 0 bases, and 7 bases lay in between.

V and J are TRBV4-3 and TRBJ2-1, with D possibly matching TRBD1 (5 bases). Germline-derived CDR1 and CDR2 are LGHNA and YSLEER. V was trimmed by 0 bases and J by 5 bases, leaving 11 bases between them. CDR3 length equals 15 residues. CDR3 bases: TGCGCCAGCAGCCAAGATAGAAGGGGTGACAATGAGCAGTTCTTC. As protein: CASSQDRRGDNEQFF.

The count of this clone is one. This sequence joins TRBV5-4 and TRBJ2-3; 13 nucleotides align to TRBD2. The V segment lost 0 bases and the J segment 2 bases; nucleotides outside the gene matches: 3. The CDR3 length is 17 residues. CDR1 and CDR2 from the germline V gene are SGHNT and YYREEE (reference sequence). CDR3 region: CASSLGLAGGPTDTQYF. In DNA form, the CDR3 reads TGTGCCAGCAGCTTGGGACTAGCGGGGGGCCCCACAGATACGCAGTATTTT.

The rearrangement uses TRBV19 and TRBJ2-3, with 10 positions matching TRBD2. The germline gives CDR1 LNHDA, CDR2 SQIVND (reference sequence). This CDR3 has 19 residues. J was trimmed by 3 bases and V by 3 bases; bases with no gene match: 15. The CDR3 bases are TGTGCCAGTAGTATGGCGGGACTAGCGACAGATGTAGAGACAGATACGCAGTATTTT. Translating it yields CASSMAGLATDVETDTQYF.

V usage is TRBV13 and J usage is TRBJ2-7; TRBD2 matches at 9 bases. Losses at the gene ends were 5 bases for V and 3 bases for J; bases not matched to a gene: 2. This CDR3 has 13 residues. Germline V gene data show CDR1 as PRHDT and CDR2 as FYEKMQ (reference sequence). CDR3 sequence (DNA): TGTGCCAGCAGCGCGGGGGGGGACTACGAGCAGTACTTC. Translation gives CASSAGGDYEQYF. Full variable domain (missing parts from reference TRBV13 and TRBJ2-7): AAGVIQSPRHLIKEKRETATLKCYPIPRHDTVYWYQQGPGQDPQFLISFYEKMQSDKGSIPDRFSAQQFSDYHSELNMSSLELGDSALYFCASSAGGDYEQYFGPGTRLTVT.

Of note for this clone: One end of the junction fails to match germline, which may point to a read error. The sample contains more than one DNA sequence encoding this CDR3. V usage is TRBV4-1 and J usage is TRBJ2-7; a weak D match, TRBD2 (5 bases). The CDR3 sequence is 17 residues long. Germline V gene sequence: CDR1 MGHRA, CDR2 YSYEKL. The CDR3 sequence is CASSQVSAETNSYEQYF. CDR3 coding DNA: TGCGCCAGCAGCCAAGTATCAGCGGAGACCAACTCCTACGAGCAATACTTC.

The chain combines TRBV7-9 with TRBJ1-6; D not resolved. The germline V gene encodes CDR1 SEHNR and CDR2 FQNEAQ (reference sequence). The CDR3 is made up of 12 amino acids. Between the trimmed V and J ends, which lost 3 bases and 7 bases, there was a span of 4 bases. The CDR3 nucleotides are TGTGCCAGCAGCTTCCTGAATTCACCCCTCCACTTT. Its translation is CASSFLNSPLHF.

The CDR3 loop is CASSLRDRTVHEQYF. Written as DNA, the CDR3 is TGTGCCAGCAGTCTCCGGGACAGGACTGTCCACGAGCAGTACTTC. The genes are TRBV6-6 and TRBJ2-7; 8 bases line up with TRBD1. The V and J ends lost 5 bases and 5 bases, in that order; junction bases with no gene match: 11. The CDR3 loop spans 15 amino acids. Germline V CDR1 and CDR2: MNHNY, SVGAGI (reference sequence).

The J gene is TRBJ2-7, the V gene TRBV4-1; D is perhaps TRBD1 (5 bases). The CDR3 extends over 15 amino acids. Looked up from germline, CDR1 is MGHRA and CDR2 is YSYEKL. The V end lost 0 bases, the J end lost 7 bases, and 16 bases lay between the germline ends. The CDR3 bases are TGCGCCAGCAGCCAAGATCACAAGGGGCGCAGAGAGCAGTACTTC. It encodes CASSQDHKGRREQYF.

The genes are TRBV7-2 and TRBJ2-2, with 11 bases identical to TRBD1. Germline CDR1 SGHTA, CDR2 FQGNSA. The CDR3 consists of 16 residues. Trimming removed 3 bases from V and 0 bases from J; junction bases left unmatched: 0. CDR3: CASSLGQGANTGELFF. DNA for the CDR3: TGTGCCAGCAGCTTGGGACAGGGGGCGAACACCGGGGAGCTGTTTTTT.

This clone is large. This rearrangement joins TRBV27 to TRBJ1-1, with 8 positions matching TRBD1. V was clipped by 2 bases and J by 1 base; unmatched bases: 0. The CDR3 length is 14 residues. CDR1 is MNHEY, CDR2 SMNVEV, per germline (reference sequence). The CDR3 DNA sequence: TGTGCCAGCAGTTTACAGGGGGCGAACACTGAAGCTTTCTTT. It translates to CASSLQGANTEAFF.

This chain connects TRBV19 to TRBJ1-1; D gene ambiguous. CDR3 size: 13 residues. V was clipped by 7 bases and J by 4 bases, with 13 bases between them. Germline V gene lookup returns CDR1 LNHDA and CDR2 SQIVND (reference sequence). CDR3 in DNA: TGTGCCAGTAAACTAGCGGTCGGCACTGAAGCTTTCTTT. Translated, it gives CASKLAVGTEAFF. Full variable domain (rest looked up from reference TRBV19 and TRBJ1-1): DGGITQSPKYLFRKEGQNVTLSCEQNLNHDAMYWYRQDPGQGLRLIYYSQIVNDFQKGDIAEGYSVSREKKESFPLTVTSAQKNPTAFYLCASKLAVGTEAFFGQGTRLTVV.

This clone showed up just once. This rearrangement joins TRBV27 to TRBJ1-5, with D possibly TRBD1 on 6 matching bases. CDR1 and CDR2 (germline): MNHEY, SMNVEV (reference sequence). The V and J ends lost 6 bases and 5 bases respectively, with 17 bases between them. The CDR3 runs to 15 residues. The CDR3: CASSAGQPNHQPQHF. Written as DNA, the CDR3 is TGTGCCAGCAGCGCTGGACAGCCTAACCATCAGCCCCAGCATTTT.

The V gene is TRBV10-3, the J gene TRBJ1-2; TRBD1 aligns across 9 bases. V shed 3 bases and J 3 bases; nucleotides not matched to a gene: 5. The CDR3 runs to 15 residues. Germline V gene sequence: CDR1 ENHRY, CDR2 SYGVKD. Written as DNA, the CDR3 is TGTGCCATCAGTGACGGGACAGGGAAATACTATGGCTACACCTTC. Translation: CAISDGTGKYYGYTF.

This chain links TRBV29-1 with TRBJ1-1; 11 bases align to TRBD1. V shed 7 bases, J shed 0 bases, and the junction held 4 bases outside the gene matches. This CDR3 has 14 residues. Germline V gene data show CDR1 as SQVTM and CDR2 as ANQGSEA. CDR3 bases: TGCAGCGCACCGGGACAGGGGGTGAACACTGAAGCTTTCTTT. This codes for CSAPGQGVNTEAFF.

The chain has TRBV29-1 and TRBJ2-1; D perhaps matches TRBD2 (6 bases). Germline loops: CDR1 SQVTM, CDR2 ANQGSEA. V lost 1 base to trimming and J lost 6 bases, with 7 bases between them. The CDR3 is 12 amino acids. The chain's CDR3 is CSVEGGANEQFF. The CDR3 DNA is TGCAGCGTTGAAGGCGGGGCCAATGAGCAGTTCTTC.

The J gene is TRBJ2-7, the V gene TRBV7-9; D not resolved. There are 13 residues in the CDR3. From germline, CDR1 is SEHNR and CDR2 FQNEAQ (reference sequence). With 3 bases removed from V and 2 bases from J, the gap between germline ends came to 8 bases. The CDR3 bases are TGTGCCAGCAGCTTTGGAACAGCCTACGAGCAGTACTTC. Protein sequence: CASSFGTAYEQYF.

The chain has TRBV7-6 and TRBJ2-1; 8 bases are shared with TRBD2. Germline trimming cut 5 bases from V and 7 bases from J; bases unmatched to any gene: 10. The CDR3 consists of 15 residues. Germline V gene lookup returns CDR1 SGHVS and CDR2 FNYEAQ. This CDR3 is CASSLYGGEVNEQFF. CDR3 nucleotides: TGTGCCAGCAGCCTCTACGGGGGGGAGGTAAATGAGCAGTTCTTC.

The chain employs TRBV5-1 and TRBJ2-1; 10 bases fit TRBD2. CDR1 is SGHRS and CDR2 is YFSETQ in the germline V gene. The CDR3 covers 16 residues. Trimming at V came to 0 bases and at J to 8 bases, leaving 8 bases not matched to a gene. The CDR3 DNA follows: TGCGCCAGCAGCTTGGAGGCTAGCGGGAGTTTGGATGAGCAGTTCTTC. It encodes CASSLEASGSLDEQFF.

This rearrangement joins TRBV30 to TRBJ2-7; the D is unclear. The CDR3 length is 12 residues. Deletions cut 0 bases from V and 2 bases from J, with 5 bases between. Germline V gene sequence: CDR1 GTSNPN, CDR2 SVGIG (reference sequence). The CDR3 reads CAWSVITYEQYF. CDR3 DNA sequence: TGTGCCTGGAGTGTAATTACCTACGAGCAGTACTTC. Full variable domain (outside the CDR3, taken from reference TRBV30 and TRBJ2-7): SQTIHQWPATLVQPVGSPLSLECTVEGTSNPNLYWYRQAAGRGLQLLFYSVGIGQISSEVPQNLSASRPQDRQFILSSKKLLLSDSGFYLCAWSVITYEQYFGPGTRLTVT.

The V call is TRBV27, the J call TRBJ1-1, with D possibly being TRBD1 (5 bases). V lost 4 bases, J lost 0 bases, and 9 bases lay in between. The CDR3 is 14 amino acids. In germline, CDR1 is MNHEY, CDR2 SMNVEV (reference sequence). CDR3 DNA sequence: TGTGCCAGCAGTTCGGGACTTATGAACACTGAAGCTTTCTTT. Encoded protein: CASSSGLMNTEAFF.